These T cell receptor beta chains were read from a single sample in a study of blood T cell repertoires in COVID-19. Sequencing used immunoSEQ multiplex PCR; TCRdb keeps in-frame clones, though not all of them. The sample lists 200,000 to 250,000 clones, 82% occurring once. The sample taken for sequencing was PBMCs or T cells enriched from blood (not recorded which). The source of these receptors is a woman aged 60-75 years who had recovered from COVID-19. Each CDR3 is given with its conserved first and last residue. D genes are given only for firm matches. Size is omitted from some rows. Given values are once, few, many or a class for expanded clones.

clone_size: .
d_call: TRBD1
j_call: TRBJ1-2
v_call: TRBV20-1
cdr3_aa: CSASRDRFHTF
cdr3_nt: TGCAGTGCTTCCAGGGACAGGTTCCACACCTTC

clone_size: .
d_call: TRBD2
j_call: TRBJ2-5
v_call: TRBV6-1
cdr3_aa: CASSEVTWIAGAGSETQYF
cdr3_nt: TGTGCCAGCAGTGAAGTCACTTGGATAGCGGGGGCGGGTTCAGAGACCCAGTACTTC

clone_size: .
d_call: .
j_call: TRBJ1-1
v_call: TRBV11-2
cdr3_aa: CASSFTGSSTEAFF
cdr3_nt: TGTGCCAGCAGCTTCACAGGGTCGAGCACTGAAGCTTTCTTT

clone_size: .
d_call: TRBD1
j_call: TRBJ1-5
v_call: TRBV18
cdr3_aa: CASSPGRQGSNQPQHF
cdr3_nt: TGTGCCAGCTCACCGGGGAGACAGGGTAGCAATCAGCCCCAGCATTTT

clone_size: .
d_call: TRBD1
j_call: TRBJ1-1
v_call: TRBV27
cdr3_aa: CASSTGVNTEAFF
cdr3_nt: TGTGCCAGCAGTACAGGGGTGAACACTGAAGCTTTCTTT

clone_size: .
d_call: TRBD1
j_call: TRBJ1-2
v_call: TRBV12-5
cdr3_aa: CASGSPDRVHGYTF
cdr3_nt: TGTGCTAGTGGTTCCCCGGACAGGGTCCATGGCTACACCTTC

clone_size: .
d_call: TRBD2
j_call: TRBJ2-7
v_call: TRBV5-1
cdr3_aa: CASSLGPGREDYEQYF
cdr3_nt: TGCGCCAGCAGCTTGGGACCCGGACGGGAGGACTACGAGCAGTACTTC

clone_size: .
d_call: .
j_call: TRBJ2-5
v_call: TRBV11-2
cdr3_aa: CASSSVDSPWETQYF
cdr3_nt: TGTGCCAGCAGCTCGGTGGACAGCCCTTGGGAGACCCAGTACTTC

clone_size: .
d_call: TRBD1
j_call: TRBJ2-3
v_call: TRBV24-1
cdr3_aa: CATSDQPGQGKSTDTQYF
cdr3_nt: TGTGCCACCAGTGACCAACCGGGACAGGGGAAAAGCACAGATACGCAGTATTTT

clone_size: .
d_call: TRBD2
j_call: TRBJ2-1
v_call: TRBV10-3
cdr3_aa: CAISGTSVGEQFF
cdr3_nt: TGTGCCATCAGTGGGACTAGCGTTGGAGAGCAGTTCTTC

clone_size: few
d_call: .
j_call: TRBJ1-2
v_call: TRBV9
cdr3_aa: CASSVSGGIYGYTF
cdr3_nt: TGTGCCAGCAGCGTATCGGGGGGGATATATGGCTACACCTTC

clone_size: few
d_call: TRBD1
j_call: TRBJ1-5
v_call: TRBV18
cdr3_aa: CASSADRARSQPQHF
cdr3_nt: TGTGCCAGCTCAGCGGACAGGGCGCGTAGTCAGCCCCAGCATTTT

clone_size: .
d_call: .
j_call: TRBJ1-4
v_call: TRBV11-2
cdr3_aa: CASSLVGFPNEKLFF
cdr3_nt: TGTGCCAGCAGCTTAGTCGGGTTTCCTAATGAAAAACTGTTTTTT

clone_size: .
d_call: .
j_call: TRBJ1-1
v_call: TRBV19
cdr3_aa: CASTTTGTTEAFF
cdr3_nt: TGTGCCAGTACCACTACCGGGACAACTGAAGCTTTCTTT

clone_size: few
d_call: .
j_call: TRBJ1-5
v_call: TRBV5-6
cdr3_aa: CASSLGVNQPQHF
cdr3_nt: TGTGCCAGCAGCTTGGGCGTCAATCAGCCCCAGCATTTT

clone_size: .
d_call: TRBD1
j_call: TRBJ1-2
v_call: TRBV6-2/TRBV6-3
cdr3_aa: CASSRRDRGSQGGYTF
cdr3_nt: TGTGCCAGCAGTCGCCGGGACAGGGGCTCGCAGGGTGGCTACACCTTC

clone_size: once
d_call: TRBD1
j_call: TRBJ2-7
v_call: TRBV18
cdr3_aa: CASSRPGQGEYEQYF
cdr3_nt: TGTGCCAGCTCGCGCCCGGGACAGGGAGAATACGAGCAGTACTTC

clone_size: .
d_call: TRBD1
j_call: TRBJ2-2
v_call: TRBV11-1
cdr3_aa: CASSFTGVLNTGELFF
cdr3_nt: TGTGCCAGCAGCTTTACAGGGGTCCTGAACACCGGGGAGCTGTTTTTT

clone_size: few
d_call: TRBD1
j_call: TRBJ1-5
v_call: TRBV24-1
cdr3_aa: CATSDSRTGVNQPQHF
cdr3_nt: TGTGCCACCAGTGATTCGAGGACAGGGGTCAATCAGCCCCAGCATTTT

clone_size: .
d_call: .
j_call: TRBJ2-1
v_call: TRBV10-3
cdr3_aa: CAIAQGWGEQFF
cdr3_nt: TGTGCCATCGCACAGGGTTGGGGTGAGCAGTTCTTC

clone_size: .
d_call: .
j_call: TRBJ1-2
v_call: TRBV9
cdr3_aa: CASSVDRVEGYTF
cdr3_nt: TGTGCCAGCAGCGTAGACAGGGTAGAAGGCTACACCTTC

clone_size: .
d_call: .
j_call: TRBJ2-7
v_call: TRBV12-5
cdr3_aa: CASGLVPSQGGEQYF
cdr3_nt: TGTGCTAGTGGTTTGGTGCCCAGCCAGGGAGGAGAGCAGTACTTC

clone_size: few
d_call: TRBD1
j_call: TRBJ1-2
v_call: TRBV9
cdr3_aa: CASSVWGRGWYGYTF
cdr3_nt: TGTGCCAGCAGCGTATGGGGCAGGGGGTGGTATGGCTACACCTTC

clone_size: few
d_call: .
j_call: TRBJ2-3
v_call: TRBV25-1
cdr3_aa: CASTGMDTQYF
cdr3_nt: TGTGCCAGCACGGGGATGGATACGCAGTATTTT

clone_size: .
d_call: .
j_call: TRBJ1-2
v_call: TRBV5-1
cdr3_aa: CASSLSPGIYGYTF
cdr3_nt: TGCGCCAGCAGCTTGTCACCAGGGATCTATGGCTACACCTTC

clone_size: once
d_call: .
j_call: TRBJ2-1
v_call: TRBV27
cdr3_aa: CASHMERVSYNEQFF
cdr3_nt: TGTGCCAGCCATATGGAGAGAGTCTCCTACAATGAGCAGTTCTTC

clone_size: .
d_call: .
j_call: TRBJ2-7
v_call: TRBV14
cdr3_aa: CASSHLGGGRTYEQYF
cdr3_nt: TGTGCCAGCAGCCATCTAGGCGGGGGCCGTACCTACGAGCAGTACTTC

clone_size: .
d_call: .
j_call: TRBJ1-6
v_call: TRBV7-2
cdr3_aa: CASSFTSGSNSPLHF
cdr3_nt: TGTGCCAGCAGCTTTACCTCGGGGAGCAATTCACCCCTCCACTTT

clone_size: .
d_call: .
j_call: TRBJ1-1
v_call: TRBV18
cdr3_aa: CASSGGGLGTEAFF
cdr3_nt: TGTGCCAGCTCCGGGGGGGGGCTGGGTACTGAAGCTTTCTTT

clone_size: .
d_call: .
j_call: TRBJ1-1
v_call: TRBV4-2
cdr3_aa: CASSQDPHGGTEAFF
cdr3_nt: TGTGCCAGCAGCCAAGATCCCCATGGGGGGACTGAAGCTTTCTTT

clone_size: .
d_call: .
j_call: TRBJ1-1
v_call: TRBV15
cdr3_aa: CATSRGRTAGEAFF
cdr3_nt: TGTGCCACCAGCAGAGGGAGGACAGCTGGTGAAGCTTTCTTT

clone_size: .
d_call: .
j_call: TRBJ2-3
v_call: TRBV4-3
cdr3_aa: CASSQDWSNYYTQYF
cdr3_nt: TGCGCCAGCAGCCAAGATTGGAGCAACTACTATACGCAGTATTTT

clone_size: .
d_call: TRBD2
j_call: TRBJ2-3
v_call: TRBV3-1/TRBV3-2
cdr3_aa: CASSPSSGTLTDTQYF
cdr3_nt: TGTGCCAGCAGCCCCTCTAGCGGGACCCTCACAGATACGCAGTATTTT

clone_size: .
d_call: TRBD1
j_call: TRBJ1-2
v_call: TRBV7-2
cdr3_aa: CASSLGSGTVYGYTF
cdr3_nt: TGTGCCAGCAGCTTAGGCTCCGGGACAGTCTATGGCTACACCTTC

clone_size: .
d_call: .
j_call: TRBJ1-5
v_call: TRBV9
cdr3_aa: CASSPSMGGWSNQPQHF
cdr3_nt: TGTGCCAGCAGTCCATCGATGGGGGGATGGAGCAATCAGCCCCAGCATTTT

clone_size: .
d_call: .
j_call: TRBJ2-7
v_call: TRBV18
cdr3_aa: CASSPKGLSYEQYF
cdr3_nt: TGTGCCAGCTCCCCAAAGGGGCTCTCCTACGAGCAGTACTTC

clone_size: .
d_call: .
j_call: TRBJ1-1
v_call: TRBV11-1
cdr3_aa: CASSPRGGGNTEAFF
cdr3_nt: TGTGCCAGCAGTCCTCGTGGAGGAGGGAACACTGAAGCTTTCTTT

clone_size: once
d_call: TRBD1
j_call: TRBJ2-6
v_call: TRBV19
cdr3_aa: CASSIGRTGGANVLTF
cdr3_nt: TGTGCCAGTAGTATAGGCAGGACAGGCGGGGCCAACGTCCTGACTTTC

clone_size: .
d_call: TRBD1
j_call: TRBJ2-1
v_call: TRBV5-1
cdr3_aa: CASSKKRDRGGSEQFF
cdr3_nt: TGCGCCAGCAGCAAAAAGAGGGACAGGGGTGGTTCTGAGCAGTTCTTC

clone_size: once
d_call: .
j_call: TRBJ2-1
v_call: TRBV7-2
cdr3_aa: CASSFRGSELYNEQFF
cdr3_nt: TGTGCCAGCAGTTTTAGAGGTAGCGAGCTGTACAATGAGCAGTTCTTC

clone_size: .
d_call: TRBD2
j_call: TRBJ2-1
v_call: TRBV7-6
cdr3_aa: CASSLKPPGLAGTNEQFF
cdr3_nt: TGTGCCAGCAGCTTAAAGCCCCCCGGACTAGCGGGGACCAATGAGCAGTTCTTC

clone_size: once
d_call: TRBD2
j_call: TRBJ2-5
v_call: TRBV4-3
cdr3_aa: CASSQEWGGMETQYF
cdr3_nt: TGCGCCAGCAGCCAAGAGTGGGGGGGGATGGAGACCCAGTACTTC

clone_size: .
d_call: .
j_call: TRBJ1-1
v_call: TRBV2
cdr3_aa: CASSEPREDTEAFF
cdr3_nt: TGTGCCAGCAGTGAACCCAGGGAGGACACTGAAGCTTTCTTT

clone_size: .
d_call: .
j_call: TRBJ1-5
v_call: TRBV6-5
cdr3_aa: CASTKMRGNQPQHF
cdr3_nt: TGTGCCAGCACCAAGATGAGGGGCAATCAGCCCCAGCATTTT

clone_size: once
d_call: .
j_call: TRBJ2-7
v_call: TRBV19
cdr3_aa: CASSIRGRSSIDSYEQYF
cdr3_nt: TGTGCCAGTAGTATTCGGGGGAGGTCCAGCATAGATTCCTACGAGCAGTACTTC

clone_size: few
d_call: TRBD2
j_call: TRBJ2-5
v_call: TRBV7-2
cdr3_aa: CASSLALAGTQYF
cdr3_nt: TGTGCCAGCAGCTTGGCACTAGCGGGGACCCAGTACTTC

clone_size: .
d_call: .
j_call: TRBJ1-1
v_call: TRBV29-1
cdr3_aa: CSARGFGTEAFF
cdr3_nt: TGCAGCGCAAGGGGTTTTGGGACTGAAGCTTTCTTT

clone_size: .
d_call: TRBD2
j_call: TRBJ2-1
v_call: TRBV19
cdr3_aa: CASSSGTSGPNEQFF
cdr3_nt: TGTGCCAGTAGTTCCGGGACTAGCGGACCCAATGAGCAGTTCTTC

clone_size: .
d_call: .
j_call: TRBJ2-7
v_call: TRBV19
cdr3_aa: CASRGTPSYEQYF
cdr3_nt: TGTGCCAGTAGGGGGACTCCTTCCTACGAGCAGTACTTC

clone_size: .
d_call: TRBD2
j_call: TRBJ2-1
v_call: TRBV4-1
cdr3_aa: CASSQETTSGGSHGSYNEQFF
cdr3_nt: TGCGCCAGCAGCCAAGAGACAACTAGCGGGGGGTCCCATGGCTCCTACAATGAGCAGTTCTTC

clone_size: .
d_call: TRBD2
j_call: TRBJ2-1
v_call: TRBV7-2
cdr3_aa: CASSLAVAGGYNEQFF
cdr3_nt: TGTGCCAGCAGCTTGGCCGTAGCGGGGGGGTACAATGAGCAGTTCTTC

clone_size: few
d_call: TRBD1
j_call: TRBJ1-5
v_call: TRBV2
cdr3_aa: CASSRQGAEEPQHF
cdr3_nt: TGTGCCAGCAGTCGACAGGGGGCCGAAGAGCCCCAGCATTTT

clone_size: .
d_call: .
j_call: TRBJ2-1
v_call: TRBV5-6
cdr3_aa: CASSLGLGATYNEQFF
cdr3_nt: TGTGCCAGCAGCTTGGGTCTAGGGGCTACGTACAATGAGCAGTTCTTC

clone_size: .
d_call: .
j_call: TRBJ1-2
v_call: TRBV7-2
cdr3_aa: CASSLATGDGYTF
cdr3_nt: TGTGCCAGCAGCTTAGCGACAGGTGATGGCTACACCTTC

clone_size: .
d_call: .
j_call: TRBJ2-3
v_call: TRBV18
cdr3_aa: CASSPTSTDTQYF
cdr3_nt: TGTGCCAGCTCACCTACTAGCACAGATACGCAGTATTTT

clone_size: .
d_call: TRBD1
j_call: TRBJ2-7
v_call: TRBV6-5
cdr3_aa: CATGIGQGTYEQYF
cdr3_nt: TGTGCCACCGGGATAGGACAGGGAACCTACGAGCAGTACTTC